The clone carrying this T cell receptor beta chain was seen a few times. Combining a sample-barcoded 5' primer with a J-beta primer mix, a second PCR ran for roughly 7 to 11 cycles. TCRdb re-analysed the 5' RACE reads in MiXCR, keeping a single row per CDR3 protein. The sample has hundreds of thousands of distinct CDR3 sequences, about 53% seen once. The germline V and J ends were trimmed by 2 bases and 3 bases, with 11 bases remaining between them. Germline assignment: CDR1 MNHEY and CDR2 SMNVEV (reference sequence). The CDR3 covers 14 residues. This sample was included in a study of blood T cells in healthy people across ages.

The specimen sequenced was blood. The V gene is TRBV27, the J gene TRBJ2-7; D might be TRBD1 (5 bases). The clonotype comes from a man aged 80 or over in good health. The DNA for the CDR3 is TGTGCCAGCAGTTTAATTGGACAAGACTACGAGCAGTACTTC. This sequence encodes CASSLIGQDYEQYF.